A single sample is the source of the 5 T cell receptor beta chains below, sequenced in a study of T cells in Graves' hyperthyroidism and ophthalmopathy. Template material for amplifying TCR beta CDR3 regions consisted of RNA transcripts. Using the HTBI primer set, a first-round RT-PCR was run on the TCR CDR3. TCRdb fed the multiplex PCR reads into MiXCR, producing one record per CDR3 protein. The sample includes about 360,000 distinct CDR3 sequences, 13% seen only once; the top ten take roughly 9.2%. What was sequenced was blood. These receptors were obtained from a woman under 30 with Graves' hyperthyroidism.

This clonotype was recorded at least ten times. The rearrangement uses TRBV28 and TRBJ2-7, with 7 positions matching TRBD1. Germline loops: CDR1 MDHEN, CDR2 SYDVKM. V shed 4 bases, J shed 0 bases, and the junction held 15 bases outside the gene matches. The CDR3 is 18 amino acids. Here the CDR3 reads CASSSEPGTEGHSYEQYF. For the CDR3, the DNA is TGTGCCAGCAGTTCAGAGCCGGGGACAGAGGGACACTCCTACGAGCAGTACTTC.

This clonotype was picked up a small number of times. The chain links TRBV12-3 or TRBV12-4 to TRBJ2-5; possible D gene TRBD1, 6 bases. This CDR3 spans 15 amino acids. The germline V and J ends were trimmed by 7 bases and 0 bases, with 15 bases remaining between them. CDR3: CASTPAGQNQETQYF. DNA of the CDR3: TGTGCCAGCACCCCCGCCGGACAGAACCAAGAGACCCAGTACTTC.

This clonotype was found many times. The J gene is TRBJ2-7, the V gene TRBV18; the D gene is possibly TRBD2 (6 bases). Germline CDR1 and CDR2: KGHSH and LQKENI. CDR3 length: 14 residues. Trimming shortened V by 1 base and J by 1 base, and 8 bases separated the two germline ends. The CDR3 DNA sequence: TGTGCCAGCTCACCACTGGGACTGTCCTACGAGCAGTACTTC. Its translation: CASSPLGLSYEQYF.

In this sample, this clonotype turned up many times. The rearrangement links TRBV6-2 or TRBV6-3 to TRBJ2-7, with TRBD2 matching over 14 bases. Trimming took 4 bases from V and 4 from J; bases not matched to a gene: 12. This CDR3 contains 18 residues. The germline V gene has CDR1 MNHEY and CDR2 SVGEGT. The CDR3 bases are TGTGCCAGCAGTTCCGAGAGGACTAGCGGGAGGCTCCAATACGAGCAGTACTTC. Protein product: CASSSERTSGRLQYEQYF.

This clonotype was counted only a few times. CDR3 nucleotide sequence: TGTGCCAGCAGCTCGCCCGTTGAAAAACTGTTTTTT. Its translation: CASSSPVEKLFF. The chain carries TRBV11-2 and TRBJ1-4; D remains unclear. Germline V lookup: CDR1 SGHAT, CDR2 FQNNGV. Trimming took 4 bases from V and 7 from J, leaving 7 bases between them. This CDR3 region has 12 residues.